The next 26 T cell receptor beta chains were all read from a single sample in a study of a mutant IDH1 vaccine in newly diagnosed glioma. Sequenced by immunoSEQ multiplex PCR; TCRdb stores in-frame clones only, minus some. Here the sample spans about 54,000 clones, more than 80% being singletons. The time point is: baseline, week 1 (first vaccination visit). The sample's treatment: pre-vaccination baseline after standard-of-care therapy. The sequenced sample was PBMCs, obtained from a glioma patient treated with radiotherapy, temozolomide or both. The receptors stem from a man between 18 and 29 years old with glioma.

The V gene is TRBV6-6, the J gene TRBJ2-7; 7 positions match TRBD2. Trimming cost V 3 bases and J 1 base; bases outside gene matches: 6. CDR1 is MNHNY and CDR2 is SVGAGI in the germline V gene (reference sequence). The CDR3 loop spans 15 amino acids. DNA of the CDR3: TGTGCCAGCAGTTATGGCGGGAGTCGGTCCTACGAGCAGTACTTC. This translates into CASSYGGSRSYEQYF.

The rearrangement joins TRBV6-5 to TRBJ2-2; D gene unclear. Looked up from germline, CDR1 is MNHEY and CDR2 is SVGAGI. There are 15 residues in the CDR3. With 5 bases removed from V and 0 bases from J, the gap between germline ends came to 10 bases. As DNA, the CDR3 is TGTGCCAGCAGTCGACGCCGCGCGAACACCGGGGAGCTGTTTTTT. Residues: CASSRRRANTGELFF.

The chain uses TRBV11-2 and TRBJ1-2; weak D call: TRBD1 (5 bases). Germline V gene data show CDR1 as SGHAT and CDR2 as FQNNGV. V shed 4 bases and J shed 8 bases, with 14 bases lying between them. The CDR3 is made up of 13 amino acids. The CDR3 spells CASSSTGLDGYTF. The CDR3 nucleotides read TGTGCCAGCAGCTCCACGGGGCTCGACGGCTACACCTTC.

This clone was seen at least ten times. The rearrangement links TRBV4-3 to TRBJ2-5; weak D call: TRBD2 (6 bases). CDR1 is LGHNA, CDR2 YSLEER, per germline. V shed 3 bases and J shed 2 bases, with 13 bases lying between them. The CDR3 contains 15 residues. CDR3 bases: TGCGCCAGCAGCCAGGAGCTAGCGACACAAGAGACCCAGTACTTC. Translation gives CASSQELATQETQYF.

This clone was recorded once. This chain connects TRBV6-5 to TRBJ2-2; D not certain. V lost 0 bases and J lost 5, with 10 bases in between. CDR1 and CDR2 from the germline V gene are MNHEY and SVGAGI. The length of the CDR3 is 15 residues. As DNA, the CDR3 is TGTGCCAGCAGTTACTCCATCGCGACGACCGGGGAGCTGTTTTTT. Protein: CASSYSIATTGELFF.

V usage is TRBV7-9 and J usage is TRBJ1-2, with D perhaps matching TRBD1 (5 bases). The germline gives CDR1 SEHNR, CDR2 FQNEAQ (reference sequence). The germline V and J ends were trimmed by 0 bases and 4 bases, with 9 bases remaining between them. There are 14 residues in the CDR3. CDR3 loop: CASSLAGATYGYTF. DNA of the CDR3: TGTGCCAGCAGCTTAGCAGGGGCCACCTATGGCTACACCTTC.

This chain connects TRBV5-4 to TRBJ1-1; 9 bases line up with TRBD1. The germline gives CDR1 SGHNT, CDR2 YYREEE (reference sequence). This CDR3 is 14 amino acids long. The ends lost 5 bases at V and 6 bases at J; junction bases unmatched: 8. The CDR3 sequence is CASSRDRVRPEAFF. The CDR3 DNA reads as TGTGCCAGCAGTCGGGACAGGGTAAGGCCTGAAGCTTTCTTT. Full variable domain (rest looked up from reference TRBV5-4 and TRBJ1-1): ETGVTQSPTHLIKTRGQQVTLRCSSQSGHNTVSWYQQALGQGPQFIFQYYREEENGRGNFPPRFSGLQFPNYSSELNVNALELDDSALYLCASSRDRVRPEAFFGQGTRLTVV.

The chain is built from TRBV5-1 and TRBJ2-1, with 7 nucleotides matching TRBD1. The germline V gene has CDR1 SGHRS and CDR2 YFSETQ. This CDR3 spans 13 amino acids. V shed 2 bases and J 10 bases; nucleotides not matched to a gene: 6. CDR3 residues: CASSFAGGIEQFF. CDR3 in DNA: TGCGCCAGCAGCTTCGCAGGGGGTATAGAGCAGTTCTTC.

V and J are TRBV6-5 and TRBJ2-2, with D tentatively TRBD1 (5 bases). V dropped 4 bases and J dropped 8 bases, with 8 bases sitting between them. Germline loops: CDR1 MNHEY, CDR2 SVGAGI. CDR3 length equals 12 residues. CDR3 nucleotides: TGTGCCAGCAGTTTTCGACAGGGGGAGCTGTTTTTT. Translating gives CASSFRQGELFF.

CDR3 region: CAISDGVAAFSLEQYF. Here the CDR3 DNA reads TGTGCCATCAGTGATGGGGTAGCGGCTTTCTCTCTGGAGCAGTACTTC. This chain connects TRBV10-3 to TRBJ2-7, with a weak D call TRBD2 (6 bases). Germline V gene data show CDR1 as ENHRY and CDR2 as SYGVKD. Trimming removed 3 bases from V and 7 bases from J, with 22 bases in between. The CDR3 is made up of 16 amino acids.

The rearrangement joins TRBV9 to TRBJ1-4, with TRBD1 as a possible D gene (5 bases). Germline V gene data show CDR1 as SGDLS and CDR2 as YYNGEE. The CDR3 is 15 amino acids. Deletions cut 4 bases from V and 8 bases from J, with 18 bases between. For the CDR3, the DNA is TGTGCCAGCAGCCCTCGGGGGATGAGGGGAGAAAAACTGTTTTTT. As protein: CASSPRGMRGEKLFF. Looking up the rest from reference TRBV9 and TRBJ1-4 gives the full variable domain: DSGVTQTPKHLITATGQRVTLRCSPRSGDLSVYWYQQSLDQGLQFLIQYYNGEERAKGNILERFSAQQFPDLHSELNLSSLELGDSALYFCASSPRGMRGEKLFFGSGTQLSVL.

Only one count was recorded for this clone. The genes are TRBV4-3 and TRBJ2-1; TRBD1 matches at 7 bases. The junction had 8 bases not matched to a gene; V was cut back by 0 bases and J by 6 bases. Germline V gives CDR1 LGHNA, CDR2 YSLEER. This CDR3 has 16 amino acids. CDR3 in amino acids: CASSQDPKSGGNEQFF. CDR3 nucleotide sequence: TGCGCCAGCAGCCAAGATCCCAAATCAGGGGGCAATGAGCAGTTCTTC.

The chain has TRBV6-6 and TRBJ2-7; TRBD1 aligns across 9 bases. Germline V gene sequence: CDR1 MNHNY, CDR2 SVGAGI (reference sequence). CDR3 size: 16 residues. J gave up 3 bases and V 8 bases, and 14 bases lay outside the gene matches. The DNA of the CDR3 is TGTGCCAGCCGGACAGGGGTGGGGTCGGTAAGCTACGAGCAGTACTTC. It codes for CASRTGVGSVSYEQYF.

The J gene is TRBJ1-5, the V gene TRBV2; 12 bases map to TRBD1. V shed 2 bases and J 4 bases; nucleotides not matched to a gene: 12. CDR3 size: 19 residues. Looked up from germline, CDR1 is SNHLY and CDR2 is FYNNEI. The CDR3 sequence is CASSERGDRGPRANQPQHF. The CDR3 DNA reads as TGTGCCAGCAGTGAAAGGGGGGACAGGGGGCCTCGGGCAAATCAGCCCCAGCATTTT.

This clone was seen more than once but under ten times. The chain recombines TRBV9 with TRBJ2-1; D unresolved. CDR1 SGDLS and CDR2 YYNGEE come from the germline V gene. V was pared by 5 bases and J by 6 bases, with 9 bases between. CDR3 length: 12 residues. CDR3 loop: CASSEMGNEQFF. As DNA, the CDR3 is TGTGCCAGCAGTGAAATGGGCAATGAGCAGTTCTTC.

The chain joins TRBV19 to TRBJ1-5, with 9 bases fitting TRBD1. The length of the CDR3 is 14 residues. V was clipped by 6 bases and J by 2 bases; unmatched bases: 2. Germline V gene data show CDR1 as LNHDA and CDR2 as SQIVND (reference sequence). DNA of the CDR3: TGTGCCAGTAGCGACAGGGGGGGCAATCAGCCCCAGCATTTT. Residues: CASSDRGGNQPQHF.

The chain has TRBV19 and TRBJ1-3; possibly TRBD1 for D (5 bases). Germline V lookup: CDR1 LNHDA, CDR2 SQIVND (reference sequence). This CDR3 has 14 residues. Deletions cut 2 bases from V and 4 bases from J, with 9 bases between. CDR3 coding DNA: TGTGCCAGTAGTATAAGAGGGGACGGAAACACCATATATTTT. It specifies CASSIRGDGNTIYF. The full variable domain, with the rest looked up from reference TRBV19 and TRBJ1-3, is DGGITQSPKYLFRKEGQNVTLSCEQNLNHDAMYWYRQDPGQGLRLIYYSQIVNDFQKGDIAEGYSVSREKKESFPLTVTSAQKNPTAFYLCASSIRGDGNTIYFGEGSWLTVV.

The chain carries TRBV14 and TRBJ1-6; 7 bases align to TRBD1. The germline CDR1 and CDR2 sequences are SGHDN and FVKESK. CDR3 length: 15 residues. Germline trimming cut 2 bases from V and 9 bases from J; bases unmatched to any gene: 7. CDR3 region: CASSQLGGRGSPLHF. DNA of the CDR3: TGTGCCAGCAGCCAACTAGGGGGCCGTGGTTCACCCCTCCACTTT.

The chain recombines TRBV5-1 with TRBJ2-1; maybe TRBD2 (6 bases). The V gene lost 4 bases and the J gene lost 0 bases, with 8 bases spanning the gap. The germline CDR1 and CDR2 sequences are SGHRS and YFSETQ. The CDR3 loop spans 14 amino acids. The CDR3 loop is CASSGGSSYNEQFF. As DNA, the CDR3 is TGCGCCAGCAGCGGGGGGAGCTCCTACAATGAGCAGTTCTTC.

The chain couples TRBV19 to TRBJ1-6, with 10 bases identical to TRBD1. The CDR3 covers 15 residues. Germline V CDR1 and CDR2: LNHDA, SQIVND (reference sequence). The ends lost 10 bases at V and 4 bases at J; junction bases unmatched: 7. The CDR3 DNA sequence: TGTGCCACCTTGGACAGGGGGATATATAATTCACCCCTCCACTTT. Translated, it gives CATLDRGIYNSPLHF.

CDR3 nucleotides: TGCAGCGTTCAAAGAACCGGCAGTAAAGAGACCCAGTACTTC. Protein: CSVQRTGSKETQYF. V gene TRBV29-1 combines with J gene TRBJ2-5; no clear D. The length of the CDR3 is 14 residues. The germline V and J ends were trimmed by 5 bases and 3 bases, with 16 bases remaining between them. The germline V gene encodes CDR1 SQVTM and CDR2 ANQGSEA.

J is TRBJ2-7 and V is TRBV5-6; 7 bases fit TRBD2. The CDR3 totals 15 residues. In germline, CDR1 is SGHDT, CDR2 YYEEEE. V was clipped by 0 bases and J by 5 bases; unmatched bases: 8. The CDR3 is CASSLVGGRIHEQYF. CDR3 nucleotides: TGTGCCAGCAGCTTGGTCGGGGGGAGGATACACGAGCAGTACTTC.

V and J are TRBV13 and TRBJ2-5; D is possibly TRBD2 (6 bases). The germline V gene has CDR1 PRHDT and CDR2 FYEKMQ (reference sequence). There are 16 residues in the CDR3. V was clipped by 4 bases and J by 5 bases, with 20 bases between them. The CDR3 nucleotides read TGTGCCAGCAGCTCGATAAGGGAGGCGAGCGGGGAGACCCAGTACTTC. It specifies CASSSIREASGETQYF.

This clone has a single count. The chain combines TRBV2 with TRBJ1-2; the D gene is possibly TRBD1 (6 bases). The V gene's germline CDR1 is SNHLY and CDR2 FYNNEI. Between the trimmed V and J ends, which lost 5 bases and 7 bases, there was a span of 14 bases. The CDR3 runs to 13 residues. The CDR3 DNA is TGTGCCAGCAGTCTTTTACAGGGCCGTGGCTACACCTTC. Residues: CASSLLQGRGYTF. The full variable domain, with the rest looked up from reference TRBV2 and TRBJ1-2, is EPEVTQTPSHQVTQMGQEVILRCVPISNHLYFYWYRQILGQKVEFLVSFYNNEISEKSEIFDDQFSVERPDGSNFTLKIRSTKLEDSAMYFCASSLLQGRGYTFGSGTRLTVV.

CDR3 region: CASSRTRVRNTGELFF. In DNA form, the CDR3 reads TGCGCCAGCAGCCGCACACGGGTACGGAACACCGGGGAGCTGTTTTTT. The chain is built from TRBV4-1 and TRBJ2-2; D gene unclear. From germline, CDR1 is MGHRA and CDR2 YSYEKL. V dropped 4 bases and J dropped 1 base, with 13 bases sitting between them. The CDR3 runs to 16 residues.

The chain employs TRBV6-5 and TRBJ1-6; D is perhaps TRBD1 (5 bases). Deletions cut 3 bases from V and 2 bases from J, with 8 bases between. The germline V gene encodes CDR1 MNHEY and CDR2 SVGAGI. This CDR3 region has 15 residues. CDR3 DNA: TGTGCCAGCAGTTATGGGGGAACCTATAATTCACCCCTCCACTTT. Its translation is CASSYGGTYNSPLHF.